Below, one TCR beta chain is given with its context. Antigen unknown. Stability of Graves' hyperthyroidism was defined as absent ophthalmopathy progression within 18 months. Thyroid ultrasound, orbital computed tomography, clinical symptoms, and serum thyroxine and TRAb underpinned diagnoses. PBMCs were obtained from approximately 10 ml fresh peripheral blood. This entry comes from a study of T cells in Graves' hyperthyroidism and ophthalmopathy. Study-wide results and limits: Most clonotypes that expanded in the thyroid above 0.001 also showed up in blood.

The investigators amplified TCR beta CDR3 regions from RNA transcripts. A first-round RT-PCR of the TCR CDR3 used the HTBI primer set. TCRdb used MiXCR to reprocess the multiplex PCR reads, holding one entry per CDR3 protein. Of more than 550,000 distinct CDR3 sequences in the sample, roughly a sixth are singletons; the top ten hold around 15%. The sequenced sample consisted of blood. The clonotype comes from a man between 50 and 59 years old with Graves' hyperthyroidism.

The CDR3 DNA is TGTGCCAGCAGTTCCCCGGGACAGGTCTACGAGCAGTACTTC. Amino acids: CASSSPGQVYEQYF. The rearrangement joins TRBV28 to TRBJ2-7, with 8 bases lining up with TRBD1. CDR3 size: 14 residues. J lost 3 bases, V lost 4 bases, and 5 bases had no gene match. CDR1 and CDR2 from the germline V gene are MDHEN and SYDVKM.